A selection of T cell receptor beta chains follows, all from one sample in a study of cytomegalovirus exposure and HLA in healthy donors. Measured with immunoSEQ multiplex PCR; TCRdb has only the in-frame clones, and not every one. Seen here are fewer than 150,000 clones, about 80% observed once, and the top ten hold just under 30%. Sequencing was carried out using PBMCs. The receptors come from a young man in good health and CMV-seropositive. The CDR3 runs from the conserved cysteine through the conserved F or W. The D gene is left open where the match is weak. Only some rows state a clone size, as once, few, many or a class for expanded clones.

J | D | V | size | DNA | CDR3
TRBJ2-3 | TRBD2 | TRBV27 | . | TGTGCCAGCAGTTCCCTAGCGGGAAGGTACACAGATACGCAGTATTTT | CASSSLAGRYTDTQYF
TRBJ1-3 | . | TRBV11-2 | . | TGTGCCAGCAGGTCGACCACAGGTCACATTGGAAACACCATATATTTT | CASRSTTGHIGNTIYF
TRBJ2-4 | . | TRBV4-3 | . | TGCGCCAGCAGCCAAGGGTACAGGGTAGCCAAAAACATTCAGTACTTC | CASSQGYRVAKNIQYF
TRBJ2-2 | TRBD1 | TRBV30 | once | TGTGCCTGGAGTGTGAGGACAGGGGGGAACACCGGGGAGCTGTTTTTT | CAWSVRTGGNTGELFF
TRBJ2-7 | TRBD1 | TRBV10-1 | . | TGCGCCAGCAGTGACCCCGGGACAGGTACCTACGAGCAGTACTTC | CASSDPGTGTYEQYF
TRBJ2-1 | TRBD2 | TRBV28 | . | TGTGCCAGCAGTTTAAAGACTAGCGGGAGTGACGAGCAGTTCTTC | CASSLKTSGSDEQFF
TRBJ1-5 | . | TRBV5-4 | . | TGTGCCAGCAGCTTGGGGCGGAATCAGCCCCAGCATTTT | CASSLGRNQPQHF
TRBJ1-6 | TRBD1 | TRBV4-3 | . | TGCGCCAGCAGCCATCAACAGGGGGCGGATTCACCCCTCCACTTT | CASSHQQGADSPLHF
TRBJ2-2 | TRBD1 | TRBV6-4 | . | TGTGCCAGCAGTGGGCCCAGGGGGCTATTGAACACCGGGGAGCTGTTTTTT | CASSGPRGLLNTGELFF
TRBJ2-1 | TRBD2 | TRBV25-1 | . | TGTGCCAGCAGTTTAGCGGGAGGATCCTACAATGAGCAGTTCTTC | CASSLAGGSYNEQFF
TRBJ1-1 | . | TRBV11-2 | . | TGTGCCAGCAGCTTAGAATACCAGGGTCGGACTGAAGCTTTCTTT | CASSLEYQGRTEAFF
TRBJ2-5 | . | TRBV11-2 | . | TGTGCCAGCAGCTTAGTTGGGGCAGGGGAAGAGACCCAGTACTTC | CASSLVGAGEETQYF
TRBJ2-2 | . | TRBV7-2 | . | TGTGCCAGCAGCTTTCATTACACCGGGGAGCTGTTTTTT | CASSFHYTGELFF
TRBJ1-4 | . | TRBV5-1 | . | TGCGCCAGCAGCTTGGGCGGGCTAGGGGAAAAACTGTTTTTT | CASSLGGLGEKLFF
TRBJ1-2 | . | TRBV2 | few | TGTGCCAGCAGTGAACTGCGGGAGGGCGGCTACACCTTC | CASSELREGGYTF
TRBJ2-7 | TRBD2 | TRBV15 | . | TGTGCCACCAGCAGTGGGTCCCTGACAGCGGGAAGCTCCTACGAGCAGTACTTC | CATSSGSLTAGSSYEQYF
TRBJ2-7 | TRBD2 | TRBV29-1 | . | TGCAGCGTTCGCGGGGGGTCAACCTACGAGCAGTACTTC | CSVRGGSTYEQYF
TRBJ2-7 | . | TRBV11-3 | . | TGTGCCAGCAGCTTACGGGGAGACGAGCAGTACTTC | CASSLRGDEQYF
TRBJ2-3 | TRBD2 | TRBV7-8 | . | TGTGCCAGCAGTCCTAGCGGGAGCACAGATACGCAGTATTTT | CASSPSGSTDTQYF
TRBJ1-1 | TRBD1 | TRBV4-3 | once | TGCGCCAGCAGCCAAGATTTAGTCCCCCCCGACAGGGTTTGGATGTGGGGCACTGAAGCTTTCTTT | CASSQDLVPPDRVWMWGTEAFF
TRBJ1-2 | . | TRBV2 | . | TGTGCCAGCAGTGGGGCAGGGTATGGCTACACCTTC | CASSGAGYGYTF
TRBJ1-2 | . | TRBV2 | few | TGTGCCAGCAGTGATCAGGGAGGAAACTATGGCTACACCTTC | CASSDQGGNYGYTF
TRBJ2-3 | . | TRBV11-3 | few | TGTGCCAGCAGCCCAGGGTTGGATACGCAGTATTTT | CASSPGLDTQYF
TRBJ2-1 | TRBD1 | TRBV18 | few | TGTGCCAGCTCACCTGGGACAGGGGGGCAGTTCTTC | CASSPGTGGQFF
TRBJ2-2 | . | TRBV18 | . | TGTGCCAGCTCACCGACCGGGACTTTGAACACCGGGGAGCTGTTTTTT | CASSPTGTLNTGELFF
TRBJ1-2 | TRBD1 | TRBV30 | few | TGTGCCTGGAGTGGCACAGGGGCAGGGGGCTACACCTTC | CAWSGTGAGGYTF
TRBJ1-2 | . | TRBV30 | . | TGTGCCTGGAGGAACGACCCAGGTTATGGCTACACCTTC | CAWRNDPGYGYTF
TRBJ2-3 | TRBD2 | TRBV9 | once | TGTGCCAGCAGCGGCATCCCGGGACTAGCGGGGGGGTTCGCAGATACGCAGTATTTT | CASSGIPGLAGGFADTQYF
TRBJ2-7 | TRBD2 | TRBV7-2 | . | TGTGCCAGCAGCACACAGACTAGCGGGGGCTACGAGCAGTACTTC | CASSTQTSGGYEQYF
TRBJ1-3 | . | TRBV27 | once | TGTGCCAGCAGCCAGGGTCGTGCTGGAAACACCATATATTTT | CASSQGRAGNTIYF
TRBJ2-2 | . | TRBV2 | once | TGTGCCAGCAGTGGCTCCAGAAACACCGGGGAGCTGTTTTTT | CASSGSRNTGELFF
TRBJ2-3 | TRBD1 | TRBV7-9 | . | TGTGCCAGCAGCTTAGAAAAGGTACAGGGGGTACAAGATACGCAGTATTTT | CASSLEKVQGVQDTQYF
TRBJ1-1 | TRBD1 | TRBV27 | . | TGTGCCAGCAGACCGAGACAGGGCCTGAACACTGAAGCTTTCTTT | CASRPRQGLNTEAFF
TRBJ2-1 | TRBD2 | TRBV30 | . | TGTGCCTGGAGTGAGGGACTAGGAGACAATGAGCAGTTCTTC | CAWSEGLGDNEQFF
TRBJ2-7 | . | TRBV12-2 | . | TGTGCAAGTCGCTCACGAGGGGGACAGGGATGGTACGAGCAGTACTTC | CASRSRGGQGWYEQYF
TRBJ2-1 | TRBD2 | TRBV11-2 | . | TGTGCCAGCAGCTTAAGAGCGGGAGCTAACAATGAGCAGTTCTTC | CASSLRAGANNEQFF